This is a list of T cell receptor beta chains from one sample in a study of OX40 agonist ivuxolimab in advanced cancers. Method: immunoSEQ multiplex PCR; TCRdb's copy keeps in-frame clones and lacks some. Here the sample spans about 94,000 clones, around 87% being singletons. The sequences come from CD4+ or CD8+ T cells sorted from blood, collected in a trial of the OX40 agonist ivuxolimab. The origin of the receptors is an adult with an advanced solid tumor such as melanoma, head and neck, liver or kidney cancer. Both conserved end residues are part of each CDR3.

V	J	CDR3
TRBV27	TRBJ2-7	CASRLRGRRYEQYF
TRBV7-8	TRBJ2-2	CASRRPTGELFF
TRBV11-3	TRBJ2-1	CASSFSGGAYNEQFF
TRBV11-2	TRBJ1-1	CASSSLRASYTEAFF
TRBV2	TRBJ2-5	CASSEGPSETQYF
TRBV5-4	TRBJ2-5	CASSLGAMGSGETQYF
TRBV4-1	TRBJ1-1	CASSQGGSGGWRIEAFF
TRBV5-6	TRBJ1-4	CASSLGTAFNEKLFF
TRBV19	TRBJ1-6	CASSPYPPSLADSPLHF
TRBV18	TRBJ2-5	CASSPPGAGREETQYF
TRBV15	TRBJ2-7	CATSRGGTGSYEQYF
TRBV5-4	TRBJ1-1	CASSLPGRNTEAFF
TRBV7-9	TRBJ2-7	CASSLVPGQVLKDEQYF
TRBV6-6	TRBJ1-2	CATSRGGTGPYGYTF
TRBV27	TRBJ2-6	CASGTTGPISGANVLTF
TRBV19	TRBJ2-5	CASRVEETQYF
TRBV4-2	TRBJ2-5	CASSQDRAQETQYF
TRBV5-1	TRBJ2-7	CASSPGLAGFEQYF
TRBV5-4	TRBJ1-1	CASSFPGGTEAFF
TRBV7-2	TRBJ1-1	CASSFGVPTEAFF
TRBV19	TRBJ1-1	CASSNTEAFF
TRBV9	TRBJ1-2	CASSGKDRPNYGYTF
TRBV11-2	TRBJ2-7	CASSSGTGYPSYEQYF
TRBV2	TRBJ2-7	CASLGFPYEQYF
TRBV7-9	TRBJ1-6	CASSLGSPLHF
TRBV5-1	TRBJ2-3	CASSLVGQGADTQYF
TRBV10-1	TRBJ2-1	CASSCKRGGIWNEQFF
TRBV2	TRBJ1-1	CASTGLIQGATEAFF
TRBV5-5	TRBJ1-3	CASSKGQGYGNTIYF
TRBV12-5	TRBJ1-1	CASGLVEGTGTNTEAFF
TRBV2	TRBJ2-2	CASRALAGVTGELFF
TRBV5-1	TRBJ2-1	CASSLVGQRPSDEQFF
TRBV2	TRBJ2-5	CASREGGTPPKETQYF
TRBV18	TRBJ1-5	CASSPFKLQGADQPQHF
TRBV6-5	TRBJ1-1	CASSFTGRMNTEAFF
TRBV6-6	TRBJ1-5	CASSYSRQGNQPQHF
TRBV11-2	TRBJ2-3	CASSLEGLTDTQYF
TRBV7-8	TRBJ2-3	CASSVDLTYGDTQYF
TRBV30	TRBJ2-2	CAWSHSGERGELFF
TRBV5-6	TRBJ2-7	CASSRGQGKVYEQYF
TRBV11-3	TRBJ2-5	CASSRDSGETQYF
TRBV19	TRBJ1-6	CASSISLGQGNSPLHF
TRBV4-3	TRBJ1-2	CASSQDRTGVRGYTF
TRBV30	TRBJ1-1	CAWRRVNTEAFF
TRBV2	TRBJ1-3	CASTTLAPDRGQSGNTIYF
TRBV7-3	TRBJ1-4	CASSLTGRAGNFPNEKLFF
TRBV27	TRBJ2-7	CASSLSGTATYEQYF
TRBV6-1	TRBJ2-3	CASSVTAGGLDTQYF
TRBV18	TRBJ2-5	CASSTGETQYF
TRBV11-3	TRBJ2-5	CASSLGVAGAQETQYF
TRBV19	TRBJ2-1	CASSIGAGATGYNEQFF
TRBV5-8	TRBJ2-2	CASRAGTNTGELFF
TRBV18	TRBJ1-5	CASSQTGGEQPQHF